These 16 T cell receptor beta chains were sequenced from one sample in a study of T cells after yellow fever vaccination (dated by TCRdb to between 2017 and 2020). Sample treatment or condition, as interpreted from the label and publication: live attenuated yellow fever vaccine strain. Receptor amplification or capture employed 5' RACE. TCRdb names Illumina NovaSeq 6000 as the instrument used. TCRdb trimmed public reads at Q25 via fastp, called clones via MiXCR and kept in-frame beta chains. CDR3 protein sequences are deduplicated, and each keeps its most common genes and DNA. This sample is represented by 100,000 to 150,000 distinct CDR3 sequences; approximately 14% of them were singletons. The ten largest clones take up roughly 45% of the sample. The sequenced sample was CD8+ T cells sorted from PBMCs, obtained 5 days after the yellow fever booster vaccination. The origin of the receptors is a man between 18 and 35 years old who received the YFV17D yellow fever vaccine.

The chain uses TRBV7-9 and TRBJ1-2; D might be TRBD1 (6 bases). Germline V gives CDR1 SEHNR, CDR2 FQNEAQ (reference sequence). The CDR3 length is 14 residues. V was trimmed by 6 bases and J by 3 bases, leaving 14 bases between them. The CDR3 is CASRSGTSDYGYTF. CDR3 in DNA: TGTGCCAGCAGGTCCGGGACATCGGACTATGGCTACACCTTC.

This clonotype was observed a handful of times. The chain carries TRBV6-5 and TRBJ2-5; D is possibly TRBD1 (6 bases). V was pared by 2 bases and J by 2 bases, with 9 bases between. The CDR3 consists of 14 residues. Germline CDR1 and CDR2: MNHEY and SVGAGI. Written as DNA, the CDR3 is TGTGCCAGCAGTTACGGGACACCTCAAGAGACCCAGTACTTC. Translation: CASSYGTPQETQYF.

This clonotype was seen a handful of times. The CDR3 DNA is TGCAGTGCTAGGAAAAGCCAGGGGAGTGGAGGCACAGATACGCAGTATTTT. Amino acid sequence: CSARKSQGSGGTDTQYF. The chain uses TRBV20-1 and TRBJ2-3, with D tentatively TRBD1 (6 bases). V lost 3 bases to trimming and J lost 1 base, with 20 bases between them. The CDR3 is 17 amino acids. CDR1 is DFQATT, CDR2 SNEGSKA, per germline (reference sequence).

The chain carries TRBV6-1 and TRBJ2-7; D possibly uses TRBD1 or TRBD2 (6 bases each). The CDR3 length is 17 residues. Germline V gives CDR1 MNHNS, CDR2 SASEGT. The CDR3 region is CASSARDTTPRLLAGNV. The CDR3 DNA follows: TGTGCCAGCAGTGCCCGGGACACCACCCCCCGTCTCCTTGCGGGGAACGTC.

This clonotype was seen a handful of times. This chain links TRBV20-1 with TRBJ2-1, with 15 bases aligning to TRBD2. Germline loops: CDR1 DFQATT, CDR2 SNEGSKA (reference sequence). There are 16 residues in the CDR3. V was pared by 3 bases and J by 4 bases, with 4 bases of the junction left unmatched. The DNA for the CDR3 is TGCAGTGCTAGTCGGGGACTAGCGGGGGGATACAATGAGCAGTTCTTC. Its translation is CSASRGLAGGYNEQFF.

The sample holds a few counts of this clonotype. V is TRBV27 and J is TRBJ2-3, with TRBD1 identical over 7 bases. The CDR3 runs to 17 residues. With V trimmed by 7 bases and J by 3 bases, 16 bases remained unmatched. The V gene's germline CDR1 is MNHEY and CDR2 SMNVEV (reference sequence). CDR3 in amino acids: CASTALSRDSITDTQYF. The CDR3 coding sequence is TGTGCCAGCACGGCACTAAGCCGGGACAGTATTACAGATACGCAGTATTTT.

The sample holds a few counts of this clonotype. The chain links TRBV29-1 to TRBJ1-1, with no clear D. The CDR3 consists of 10 residues. Germline values: CDR1 SQVTM, CDR2 ANQGSEA. Trimming took off 5 bases at V and 3 bases at J, with 4 bases between the two ends. CDR3 loop: CSVRDTEAFF. CDR3 bases: TGCAGCGTTCGGGACACTGAAGCTTTCTTT.

The V gene is TRBV4-3, the J gene TRBJ2-7, with D possibly being TRBD1 or TRBD2 (6 bases each). Between the trimmed V and J ends, which lost 1 base and 4 bases, there was a span of 14 bases. There are 15 residues in the CDR3. The germline gives CDR1 LGHNA, CDR2 YSLEER. The chain's CDR3 is CASSQGGRGRYEQYF. The CDR3 bases are TGCGCCAGCAGCCAAGGCGGTAGGGGGAGGTACGAGCAGTACTTC.

The chain uses TRBV6-5 and TRBJ1-1, with a weak D call TRBD1 (5 bases). Germline values: CDR1 MNHEY, CDR2 SVGAGI. This CDR3 has 14 amino acids. Trimming stripped 5 bases from V and 4 bases from J, with 14 bases between. CDR3 nucleotides: TGTGCCAGCAGTCCATGGGGGGTGGCCACTGAAGCTTTCTTT. Encoded protein: CASSPWGVATEAFF.

CDR3 sequence reads: CSARGPVDTQYF. As DNA, the CDR3 is TGCAGTGCGAGGGGTCCGGTGGATACGCAGTATTTT. J is TRBJ2-3 and V is TRBV20-1, with D perhaps assigned TRBD1 or TRBD2 (5 bases each). The V gene lost 6 bases and the J gene lost 6 bases, with 13 bases spanning the gap. This CDR3 is 12 amino acids long. Germline loops: CDR1 DFQATT, CDR2 SNEGSKA (reference sequence).

At least ten counts were recorded for this clonotype. The chain links TRBV9 to TRBJ2-1, with a tentative D call TRBD2 (6 bases). CDR3 length: 15 residues. Trimming removed 2 bases at V and 0 bases at J, with 9 bases between. The V gene's germline CDR1 is SGDLS and CDR2 YYNGEE. As DNA, the CDR3 is TGTGCCAGCAGCGTCGGGGGAGGCTCCTACAATGAGCAGTTCTTC. Amino acids: CASSVGGGSYNEQFF.

Only a few counts were recorded for this clonotype. V and J are TRBV3-1 and TRBJ2-7; perhaps TRBD2 as D (6 bases). Germline lookup yields CDR1 LGHDT and CDR2 YNNKEL (reference sequence). V was cut by 1 base and J by 2 bases, with 12 bases left in between. This CDR3 contains 15 residues. CDR3 region: CASSQGAGAAYEQYF. CDR3 coding DNA: TGTGCCAGCAGCCAAGGAGCGGGCGCCGCCTACGAGCAGTACTTC.

This clonotype was picked up many times. The J gene is TRBJ2-7, the V gene TRBV4-1; 8 bases fit TRBD1. The junction had 4 bases not matched to a gene; V was cut back by 4 bases and J by 2 bases. Looked up from germline, CDR1 is MGHRA and CDR2 is YSYEKL. This CDR3 contains 14 residues. CDR3: CASSPGQATYEQYF. CDR3 DNA sequence: TGCGCCAGCAGCCCGGGACAGGCTACCTACGAGCAGTACTTC.

This clonotype turned up a few times. The gene calls are TRBV4-3 and TRBJ2-5, with a possible D match to TRBD1 (5 bases). Trimming stripped 0 bases from V and 1 base from J, with 12 bases between. The germline CDR1 and CDR2 sequences are LGHNA and YSLEER. CDR3 length: 16 amino acids. CDR3 DNA sequence: TGCGCCAGCAGCCAAGAGAAGGGGTACCGCCAAGAGACCCAGTACTTC. Translating it yields CASSQEKGYRQETQYF.

On this clonotype itself: An end of the junction differs from the germline gene, which may be a read error. The chain links TRBV2 to TRBJ2-3, with D possibly TRBD1 on 5 matching bases. The CDR3 totals 13 residues. CDR1 is SNHLY and CDR2 is FYNNEI in the germline V gene. The DNA of the CDR3 is TGTGCCAGCAGTGAAGGAGTCAGGGCCGACGTTCATTTT. Protein: CASSEGVRADVHF. Together with reference TRBV2 and TRBJ2-3, the CDR3 gives the full variable domain: EPEVTQTPSHQVTQMGQEVILRCVPISNHLYFYWYRQILGQKVEFLVSFYNNEISEKSEIFDDQFSVERPDGSNFTLKIRSTKLEDSAMYFCASSEGVRADVHFGPGTRLTVL.

This clonotype was detected only a few times. The V call is TRBV4-1, the J call TRBJ1-6; 12 bases align to TRBD1. Germline-derived CDR1 and CDR2 are MGHRA and YSYEKL. The CDR3 loop spans 17 amino acids. The ends lost 3 bases at V and 6 bases at J; junction bases unmatched: 6. The chain's CDR3 is CASSHRDRGQVNSPLHF. The CDR3 DNA reads as TGCGCCAGCAGCCACCGGGACAGGGGGCAGGTTAATTCACCCCTCCACTTT.